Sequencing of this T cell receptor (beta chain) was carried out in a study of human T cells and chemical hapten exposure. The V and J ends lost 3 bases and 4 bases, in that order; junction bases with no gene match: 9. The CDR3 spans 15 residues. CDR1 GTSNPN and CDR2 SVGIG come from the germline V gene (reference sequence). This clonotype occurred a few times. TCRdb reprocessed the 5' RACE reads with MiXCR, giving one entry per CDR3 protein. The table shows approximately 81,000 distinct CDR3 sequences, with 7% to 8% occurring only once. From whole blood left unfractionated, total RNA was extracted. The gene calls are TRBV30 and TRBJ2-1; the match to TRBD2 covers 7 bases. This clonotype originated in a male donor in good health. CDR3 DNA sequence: TGTGCCTGGAGCGGCGGGAGAGGGGTTTACAATGAGCAGTTCTTC. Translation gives CAWSGGRGVYNEQFF.